This entry lists 6 T cell receptor beta chains sequenced from one sample in a study of shared clonotypes between healthy human individuals. The data were produced by immunoSEQ multiplex PCR, yet TCRdb's version contains in-frame clones alone and is incomplete. Among 550,000 to 750,000 clones listed, about 91% were seen once. CD45RO-negative, CCR7-selected cells formed the naive CD8 fraction, which excluded terminally differentiated effector memory CD45RA+ cells. What was sequenced was naive CD8+ T cells sorted from blood. The receptor set was obtained from a young man in good health.

The rearrangement joins TRBV6-5 to TRBJ2-7; weak D call: TRBD1 (6 bases). The V end lost 5 bases, the J end lost 2 bases, and 16 bases lay between the germline ends. Germline V gene sequence: CDR1 MNHEY, CDR2 SVGAGI. This CDR3 comprises 15 residues. CDR3 sequence (DNA): TGTGCCAGCAGTCGCCAAGGGGACATCACCTACGAGCAGTACTTC. This translates into CASSRQGDITYEQYF.

The rearrangement uses TRBV4-1 and TRBJ2-2, with unresolved D. Trimming left V 0 bases short and J 5 bases short, with 13 bases between. CDR1 is MGHRA and CDR2 is YSYEKL in the germline V gene. This CDR3 contains 16 residues. For the CDR3, the DNA is TGCGCCAGCAGCCAAGATTGGCCAGGTGGGACCGGGGAGCTGTTTTTT. Amino acid sequence: CASSQDWPGGTGELFF.

The chain links TRBV5-4 to TRBJ1-1; 8 positions match TRBD1. With V trimmed by 4 bases and J by 3 bases, 5 bases remained unmatched. The CDR3 contains 14 residues. Germline-derived CDR1 and CDR2 are SGHNT and YYREEE (reference sequence). The CDR3 DNA reads as TGTGCCAGCAGCAGTCCGGACAGGGACACTGAAGCTTTCTTT. It specifies CASSSPDRDTEAFF.

The chain uses TRBV21-1 and TRBJ2-1; the DNA was not compared with TRBD2, the D call given in the table. TRBV21-1 represents a pseudogene. The CDR3 loop spans 19 amino acids. The CDR3 nucleotides are TGTGCCAGCAGCAAAGGAGATAGCGGGAGGGCCTCCCCGTACAATGAGCAGTTCTTC. Translating it yields CASSKGDSGRASPYNEQFF.

This clone occurred once. This chain connects TRBV5-1 to TRBJ2-7, with D unresolved. V dropped 2 bases and J dropped 5 bases, with 5 bases sitting between them. Germline V gene data show CDR1 as SGHRS and CDR2 as YFSETQ. The CDR3 length is 11 residues. CDR3 loop: CASSFGDEQYF. The DNA for the CDR3 is TGCGCCAGCAGCTTTGGGGACGAGCAGTACTTC.

This chain joins TRBV28 and TRBJ2-7; TRBD1 matches at 7 bases. The V gene end was trimmed by 7 bases and the J gene end by 0 bases; junction bases not matched to a gene: 12. The CDR3 is 16 residues long. Germline lookup yields CDR1 MDHEN and CDR2 SYDVKM. The CDR3 DNA follows: TGTGCCAGCACCACTATGGAGACAGGGAACTCCTACGAGCAGTACTTC. Protein: CASTTMETGNSYEQYF.